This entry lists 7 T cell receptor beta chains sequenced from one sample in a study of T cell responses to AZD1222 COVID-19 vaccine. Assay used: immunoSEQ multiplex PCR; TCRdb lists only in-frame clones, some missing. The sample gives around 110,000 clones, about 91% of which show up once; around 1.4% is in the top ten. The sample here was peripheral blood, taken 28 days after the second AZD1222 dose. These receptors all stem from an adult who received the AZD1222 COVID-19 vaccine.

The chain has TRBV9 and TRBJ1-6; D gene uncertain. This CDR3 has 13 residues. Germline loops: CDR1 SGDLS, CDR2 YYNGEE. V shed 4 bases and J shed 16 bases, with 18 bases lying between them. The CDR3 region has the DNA TGTGCCAGCAGCCCCTCTAGGACGGCCCGTCTCCACTTT. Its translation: CASSPSRTARLHF.

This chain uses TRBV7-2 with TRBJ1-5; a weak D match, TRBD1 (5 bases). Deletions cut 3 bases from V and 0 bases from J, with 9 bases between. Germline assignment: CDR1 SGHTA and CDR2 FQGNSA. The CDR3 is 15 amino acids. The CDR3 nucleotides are TGTGCCAGCAGCTTCACAGGACTTAGCAATCAGCCCCAGCATTTT. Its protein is CASSFTGLSNQPQHF. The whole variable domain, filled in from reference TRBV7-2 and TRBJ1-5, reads GAGVSQSPSNKVTEKGKDVELRCDPISGHTALYWYRQSLGQGLEFLIYFQGNSAPDKSGLPSDRFSAERTGGSVSTLTIQRTQQEDSAVYLCASSFTGLSNQPQHFGDGTRLSIL.

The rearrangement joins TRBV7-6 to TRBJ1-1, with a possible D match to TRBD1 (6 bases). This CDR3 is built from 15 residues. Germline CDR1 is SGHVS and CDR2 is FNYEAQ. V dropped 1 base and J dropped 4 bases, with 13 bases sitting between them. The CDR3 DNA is TGTGCCAGCAGCTTAGGCCCCAGGGGATCCACTGAAGCTTTCTTT. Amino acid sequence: CASSLGPRGSTEAFF.

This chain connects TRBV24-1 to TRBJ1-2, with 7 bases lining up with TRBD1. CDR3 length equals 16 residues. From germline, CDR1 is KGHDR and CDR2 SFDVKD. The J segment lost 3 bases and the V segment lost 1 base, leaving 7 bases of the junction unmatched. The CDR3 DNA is TGTGCCACCAGTGATTTCTCCCAGGGGGTCCACTATGGCTACACCTTC. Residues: CATSDFSQGVHYGYTF.

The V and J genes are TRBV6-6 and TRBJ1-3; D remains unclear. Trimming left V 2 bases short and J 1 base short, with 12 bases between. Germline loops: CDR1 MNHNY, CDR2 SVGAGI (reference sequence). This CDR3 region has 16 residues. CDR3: CASSYGVGLSGNTIYF. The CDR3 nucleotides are TGTGCCAGCAGTTACGGAGTTGGGTTGTCTGGAAACACCATATATTTT.

CDR3 amino acids: CAIGQGANTEAFF. The CDR3 coding sequence is TGTGCCATCGGACAGGGGGCGAACACTGAAGCTTTCTTT. The V and J genes are TRBV10-3 and TRBJ1-1, with TRBD1 matching 11 bases. V was clipped by 8 bases and J by 1 base; unmatched bases: 0. This CDR3 spans 13 amino acids. Per the germline V gene, CDR1 is ENHRY and CDR2 is SYGVKD.

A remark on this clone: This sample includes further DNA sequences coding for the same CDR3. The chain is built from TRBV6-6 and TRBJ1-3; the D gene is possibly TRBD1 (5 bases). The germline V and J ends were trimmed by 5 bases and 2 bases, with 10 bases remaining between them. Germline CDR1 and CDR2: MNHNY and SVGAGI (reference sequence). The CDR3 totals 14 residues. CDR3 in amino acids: CASSPGTAGNTIYF. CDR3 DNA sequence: TGTGCCAGCAGTCCAGGGACGGCTGGAAACACCATATATTTT.